What follows is one T cell receptor beta chain and its context. The source of the sample is a study of OX40 agonist ivuxolimab in advanced cancers. The wider study: In this trial design, patients received ivuxolimab intravenously at 0.01 to 10 mg/kg every 2 weeks. Roughly two fifths of patients had received prior checkpoint inhibitor therapy.

The CDR3 consists of 19 residues. V lost 0 bases and J lost 0, with 19 bases in between. Germline CDR1 is SGHDN and CDR2 is FVKESK. The data were produced by immunoSEQ multiplex PCR, yet TCRdb's version contains in-frame clones alone and is incomplete. In the table there are tens of thousands of clones, 70% to 90% of which are singletons. The gene calls are TRBV14 and TRBJ2-3; D call uncertain. This sample comprised CD4+ or CD8+ T cells sorted from blood, obtained in a trial of the OX40 agonist ivuxolimab. This receptor was obtained from an adult with an advanced solid tumor such as melanoma, head and neck, liver or kidney cancer. The CDR3, as DNA: TGTGCCAGCAGCCAAGACCAACAGAACATGCTCTATAGCACAGATACGCAGTATTTT. Translated: CASSQDQQNMLYSTDTQYF.